The 4 T cell receptor beta chains presented below share a single source sample, sequenced in a study of T-cell reconstitution after alpha-beta-depleted transplantation in children. Unique molecular identifiers were incorporated into the prepared TCRbeta library. MiXCR was run by TCRdb on the PCR reads, yielding one entry per CDR3 protein. In the table there are about 240,000 distinct CDR3 sequences, around 12% of which are singletons. This material consisted of PBMCs from the stem cell graft donor, taken from the stem cell graft. The receptors were sampled from a human donor who donated a stem cell graft to a child with acute lymphoblastic leukemia.

This clonotype was found many times. The chain is built from TRBV7-9 and TRBJ2-1, with TRBD1 matching 9 bases. V shed 2 bases and J 10 bases; nucleotides not matched to a gene: 6. The CDR3 runs to 14 residues. Per the germline V gene, CDR1 is SEHNR and CDR2 is FQNEAQ (reference sequence). For the CDR3, the DNA is TGTGCCAGCAGCTTAAGGGACAGGGAGCGCGAGCAGTTCTTC. This sequence encodes CASSLRDREREQFF.

This clonotype was recorded at least ten times. Written as DNA, the CDR3 is TGCGCCAGCAGCTTGGACGCAGGATTAAACACCGGGGAGCTGTTTTTT. It translates to CASSLDAGLNTGELFF. The rearrangement uses TRBV5-1 and TRBJ2-2; no firm D call. Trimming pared 0 bases from V and 2 bases from J, leaving 11 bases between. Germline V CDR1 and CDR2: SGHRS, YFSETQ. The CDR3 sequence is 16 residues long.

This clonotype was picked up a small number of times. The V gene is TRBV6-1, the J gene TRBJ1-5, with a possible D match to TRBD1 (5 bases). Germline V gene data show CDR1 as MNHNS and CDR2 as SASEGT. This CDR3 has 16 amino acids. V gave up 2 bases and J gave up 7 bases, with 18 bases separating them. CDR3 bases: TGTGCCAGCAGTGAAATCGGGACGGGCGCGGGGCAGCCCCAGCATTTT. This encodes CASSEIGTGAGQPQHF.

There are a few counts of this clonotype. This rearrangement joins TRBV12-3 or TRBV12-4 to TRBJ1-5; D may be TRBD1 (6 bases). Trimming left V 6 bases short and J 7 bases short, with 28 bases between. This CDR3 has 18 amino acids. CDR3: CASSPFSAEQGLCQPQHF. CDR3 nucleotides: TGTGCCAGCAGCCCCTTTAGCGCCGAACAGGGTTTATGCCAGCCCCAGCATTTT.